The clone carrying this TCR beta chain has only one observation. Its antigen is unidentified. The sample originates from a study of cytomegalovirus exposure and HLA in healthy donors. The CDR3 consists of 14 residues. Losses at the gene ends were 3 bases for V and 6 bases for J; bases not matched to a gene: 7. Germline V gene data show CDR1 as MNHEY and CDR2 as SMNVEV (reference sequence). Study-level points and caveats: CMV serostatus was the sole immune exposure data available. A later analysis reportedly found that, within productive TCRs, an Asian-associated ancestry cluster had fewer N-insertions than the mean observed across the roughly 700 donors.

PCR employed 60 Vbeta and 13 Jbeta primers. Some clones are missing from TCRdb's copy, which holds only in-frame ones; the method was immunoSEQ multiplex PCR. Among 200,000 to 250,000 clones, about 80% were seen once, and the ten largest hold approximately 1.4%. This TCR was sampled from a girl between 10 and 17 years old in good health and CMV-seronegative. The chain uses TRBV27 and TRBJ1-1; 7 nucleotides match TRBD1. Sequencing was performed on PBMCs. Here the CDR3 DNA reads TGTGCCAGCAGTTTTTTTAAGGGGGCGGCTGAAGCTTTCTTT. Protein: CASSFFKGAAEAFF.